Each of the 21 T cell receptor beta chains below was sequenced from the same sample in a study of blood T cells in healthy people across ages. It was with a sample-barcoded 5' primer and a J-beta primer mix that a second PCR of about 6 to 12 cycles was run. TCRdb analysed the 5' RACE reads with MiXCR anew, one entry per CDR3 protein. The sample contains 600,000 or so distinct CDR3 sequences, around 21% of which appear only once. The source material was blood. The receptors originated from a man between 65 and 85 years old in good health.

This clonotype was recorded many times. The chain has TRBV6-1 and TRBJ2-5, with 8 bases matching TRBD2. Trimming cost V 4 bases and J 13 bases; bases outside gene matches: 5. The CDR3 sequence is 11 residues long. The V gene's germline CDR1 is MNHNS and CDR2 SASEGT. CDR3 nucleotides: TGTGCCAGCAGTGCCGGACTAGCACCGTACTTC. Translating it yields CASSAGLAPYF.

This clonotype has only a few counts. This chain links TRBV25-1 with TRBJ1-4, with 7 bases aligning to TRBD1. This CDR3 contains 17 residues. Trimming removed 3 bases from V and 0 bases from J; junction bases left unmatched: 7. CDR1 and CDR2 (germline): MGHDK, SYGVNS. The CDR3 nucleotides are TGTGCCAGCAGTGACTTTCGGACAGGCGCAACTAATGAAAAACTGTTTTTT. This sequence encodes CASSDFRTGATNEKLFF.

V gene TRBV7-8 combines with J gene TRBJ1-4; D is undetermined. CDR3 size: 16 residues. V shed 1 base and J shed 5 bases, with 14 bases lying between them. CDR1 SGHVS and CDR2 FQNEAQ come from the germline V gene. The CDR3 region is CASSLGFYGKNEKLFF. For the CDR3, the DNA is TGTGCCAGCAGCTTAGGTTTTTACGGGAAAAATGAAAAACTGTTTTTT.

This clonotype was observed at least ten times. The genes are TRBV2 and TRBJ2-2; 11 bases agree with TRBD2. Germline values: CDR1 SNHLY, CDR2 FYNNEI. V was clipped by 6 bases and J by 5 bases; unmatched bases: 5. The CDR3 extends over 15 amino acids. The CDR3 DNA reads as TGTGCCAGCAGGAGGCTAGCGGGAGGAACCGGGGAGCTGTTTTTT. This sequence encodes CASRRLAGGTGELFF.

V is TRBV2 and J is TRBJ2-2; the match to TRBD2 covers 12 bases. The CDR3 is 17 amino acids. Trimming took 6 bases from V and 5 from J; bases not matched to a gene: 10. CDR1 and CDR2 from the germline V gene are SNHLY and FYNNEI. The CDR3, as DNA: TGTGCCAGCAGCTCATGGACTAGCGGGACGGTAACCGGGGAGCTGTTTTTT. The encoded protein is CASSSWTSGTVTGELFF.

This clonotype was picked up a small number of times. The chain is built from TRBV7-2 and TRBJ1-5, with TRBD1 as a possible D gene (5 bases). The CDR3 length is 15 residues. Germline V gives CDR1 SGHTA, CDR2 FQGNSA. Trimming stripped 5 bases from V and 4 bases from J, with 15 bases between. For the CDR3, the DNA is TGTGCCAGCAGCCTGGGAGGGGCGCTGAATCAGCCCCAGCATTTT. Translating it yields CASSLGGALNQPQHF.

This clonotype was observed a handful of times. The genes are TRBV7-9 and TRBJ2-5, with 7 bases aligning to TRBD2. V was pared by 5 bases and J by 2 bases, with 5 bases of the junction left unmatched. There are 14 residues in the CDR3. CDR1 and CDR2 from the germline V gene are SEHNR and FQNEAQ (reference sequence). CDR3 protein: CASSPPGLQETQYF. CDR3 bases: TGTGCCAGCAGCCCTCCGGGACTACAAGAGACCCAGTACTTC.

This clonotype has just a few counts. This chain links TRBV10-3 with TRBJ2-1; no reliable D call. The CDR3 runs to 12 residues. Trimming took 5 bases from V and 8 from J, leaving 10 bases between them. The germline V gene has CDR1 ENHRY and CDR2 SYGVKD. The CDR3 sequence: CAISQKADEQFF. CDR3 in DNA: TGTGCCATCAGTCAAAAGGCGGATGAGCAGTTCTTC.

This clonotype was counted a few times. This rearrangement joins TRBV29-1 to TRBJ2-5, with no clear D. Germline CDR1 is SQVTM and CDR2 is ANQGSEA. CDR3 length equals 13 residues. V gave up 3 bases and J gave up 12 bases, with 20 bases separating them. The DNA for the CDR3 is TGCAGCGTTGAGGAAGGTAATGGTCAGCACAAGTACTTC. Its protein product is CSVEEGNGQHKYF.

Remarks on this clonotype: The junction differs from germline at one of its ends, possibly a read error. This rearrangement joins TRBV3-1 to TRBJ1-2; TRBD1 matches at 7 bases. This CDR3 region has 16 residues. The germline gives CDR1 LGHDT, CDR2 YNNKEL (reference sequence). CDR3 in DNA: TGTGCCAGCAGCCAAGACTCGGGACAGCCCTTCTATGGCCACACCTTC. Translated: CASSQDSGQPFYGHTF.

J is TRBJ1-4 and V is TRBV12-3 or TRBV12-4; D might be TRBD1 (5 bases). V lost 6 bases, J lost 5 bases, and 7 bases lay in between. The CDR3 spans 12 residues. CDR3: CASRTENEKLFF. The CDR3 bases are TGTGCCAGCAGGACAGAAAATGAAAAACTGTTTTTT.

This clonotype was detected only a few times. The chain is built from TRBV6-2 or TRBV6-3 and TRBJ2-3; D remains unclear. Germline V CDR1 and CDR2: MNHEY, SVGEGT. Trimming removed 0 bases from V and 5 bases from J, with 6 bases in between. The CDR3 length is 13 residues. CDR3 bases: TGTGCCAGCAGTTACTCGATTGGAGATACGCAGTATTTT. Residues: CASSYSIGDTQYF.

A few counts support this clonotype. The chain recombines TRBV3-1 with TRBJ2-7, with D tentatively TRBD2 (6 bases). V was cut by 1 base and J by 2 bases, with 15 bases left in between. This CDR3 is built from 16 residues. The germline V gene encodes CDR1 LGHDT and CDR2 YNNKEL (reference sequence). The CDR3 nucleotides read TGTGCCAGCAGCCAAGCCCGGACTATCGGACCCTACGAGCAGTACTTC. Translated, it gives CASSQARTIGPYEQYF.

This clonotype has more than one count but fewer than ten. The rearrangement joins TRBV4-1 to TRBJ2-5, with D perhaps matching TRBD1 (5 bases). The CDR3 is made up of 14 amino acids. Trimming pared 1 base from V and 2 bases from J, leaving 8 bases between. The germline V gene encodes CDR1 MGHRA and CDR2 YSYEKL. The DNA for the CDR3 is TGCGCCAGCAGCCAAGTAAGGGGACAAGAGACCCAGTACTTC. It yields the protein CASSQVRGQETQYF.

This clonotype was observed a few times. The CDR3 DNA is TGCGCCAGCAGCTTGCAAGCGGGAGCGAACACCGGGGAGCTGTTTTTT. Translated: CASSLQAGANTGELFF. The rearrangement links TRBV5-1 to TRBJ2-2, with TRBD2 matching over 8 bases. The ends lost 1 base at V and 0 bases at J; junction bases unmatched: 2. The CDR3 covers 16 residues. Germline V CDR1 and CDR2: SGHRS, YFSETQ.

The chain joins TRBV14 to TRBJ2-1; 7 positions agree with TRBD2. V lost 3 bases to trimming and J lost 7 bases; unmatched junction nucleotides: 6. CDR3 size: 14 residues. Germline-derived CDR1 and CDR2 are SGHDN and FVKESK. Here the CDR3 reads CASSQREILNEQFF. As DNA, the CDR3 is TGTGCCAGCAGCCAGCGGGAGATCTTGAATGAGCAGTTCTTC. Full variable domain (rest looked up from reference TRBV14 and TRBJ2-1): EAGVTQFPSHSVIEKGQTVTLRCDPISGHDNLYWYRRVMGKEIKFLLHFVKESKQDESGMPNNRFLAERTGGTYSTLKVQPAELEDSGVYFCASSQREILNEQFFGPGTRLTVL.

As concerns this clonotype: A junction end diverges from the germline sequence, so it may reflect a read error. The chain is built from TRBV5-1 and TRBJ1-1; D is unresolved. The CDR3 covers 15 residues. CDR1 and CDR2 (germline): SGHRS, YFSETQ. CDR3 residues: CASSLAGAELGEAFF. As DNA, the CDR3 is TGCGCCAGCAGCTTGGCCGGAGCCGAACTGGGTGAAGCTTTTTTT.

The chain links TRBV12-3 or TRBV12-4 to TRBJ1-1; D gene ambiguous. The V end was cut by 6 bases, the J end by 1 base, with 9 bases between. This CDR3 region has 13 residues. CDR3 bases: TGTGCCAGCAGATCCGACAAGAACACTGAAGCTTTCTTT. It yields the protein CASRSDKNTEAFF.

This clonotype was observed a few times. This chain joins TRBV27 and TRBJ2-7; 12 bases line up with TRBD2. This CDR3 has 17 amino acids. V shed 5 bases and J 1 base; nucleotides not matched to a gene: 9. CDR1 and CDR2 from the germline V gene are MNHEY and SMNVEV (reference sequence). In DNA, the CDR3 is TGTGCCAGCAGTCCCAACCACGGACTAGCGGGATCCTACGAGCAGTACTTC. This translates into CASSPNHGLAGSYEQYF.

Only a few counts were recorded for this clonotype. V and J are TRBV3-1 and TRBJ2-1; no clear D. Per germline, CDR1 LGHDT and CDR2 YNNKEL (reference sequence). Trimming cost V 3 bases and J 8 bases, with 5 bases left between them. This CDR3 is 11 amino acids long. The CDR3 reads CASSHTDEQFF. CDR3 sequence (DNA): TGTGCCAGCAGCCATACGGATGAGCAGTTCTTC.

The CDR3 sequence is CASRGGGLDEQFF. The CDR3 DNA reads TGCGCCAGCAGGGGAGGAGGGCTAGATGAGCAGTTCTTC. V and J are TRBV4-1 and TRBJ2-1; D might be TRBD2 (6 bases). Germline CDR1 reads MGHRA; CDR2 reads YSYEKL. V dropped 6 bases and J dropped 8 bases, with 14 bases sitting between them. CDR3 length: 13 amino acids.